The 16 T cell receptor beta chains given below trace back to one sample, sequenced in a study of spatial heterogeneity in lung cancer. In TCRdb, the 5' RACE reads were re-called with MiXCR into one record per CDR3 protein. The table records approximately 27,000 distinct CDR3 sequences, approximately 6% of them present only once. Stated time point: blood at routine non-recurrence follow-up after resection. Frozen PBMC, nontumor lung or tumor provided whole RNA, which was sequenced unsorted. Sequencing used PBMCs, obtained at follow-up. These TCRs come from a male donor with early-stage non-small cell lung cancer.

At least ten counts were recorded for this clonotype. The chain combines TRBV29-1 with TRBJ2-1; 9 nucleotides match TRBD2. In germline, CDR1 is SQVTM, CDR2 ANQGSEA. This CDR3 is built from 14 residues. J was trimmed by 7 bases and V by 4 bases; bases with no gene match: 8. The CDR3 reads CSVVGSGRKNEQFF. CDR3 nucleotides: TGCAGCGTTGTTGGTAGCGGGAGAAAGAATGAGCAGTTCTTC.

This clonotype was found many times. CDR3 sequence: CASSFPSGSQETQYF. The CDR3 nucleotides are TGTGCCAGCAGTTTTCCCAGCGGGTCTCAAGAGACCCAGTACTTC. The rearrangement joins TRBV12-3 or TRBV12-4 to TRBJ2-5, with TRBD2 as a possible D gene (6 bases). This CDR3 spans 15 amino acids. Trimming removed 3 bases at V and 2 bases at J, with 13 bases between.

This clonotype has a count of ten or more. This chain uses TRBV6-2 or TRBV6-3 with TRBJ2-5, with 7 bases matching TRBD1. CDR3 length: 13 amino acids. The ends lost 6 bases at V and 3 bases at J; junction bases unmatched: 4. The germline CDR1 and CDR2 sequences are MNHEY and SVGEGT. The chain's CDR3 is CASRWTGEETQYF. The CDR3 nucleotides are TGTGCCAGCAGGTGGACAGGTGAAGAGACCCAGTACTTC.

In this sample, this clonotype turned up a few times. The gene calls are TRBV10-3 and TRBJ2-1, with 10 bases aligning to TRBD2. This CDR3 has 16 amino acids. Trimming at V came to 4 bases and at J to 9 bases, leaving 12 bases not matched to a gene. CDR1 ENHRY and CDR2 SYGVKD come from the germline V gene. CDR3 protein: CAISGPGTSEAGEQFF. The CDR3 DNA sequence: TGTGCCATCAGTGGACCCGGGACTAGCGAGGCGGGTGAGCAGTTCTTC.

In its sample, this clonotype was seen many times. The V and J genes are TRBV9 and TRBJ2-1; D not resolved. CDR1 is SGDLS and CDR2 is YYNGEE in the germline V gene. Deletions cut 0 bases from V and 9 bases from J, with 13 bases between. The CDR3 consists of 14 residues. The CDR3 reads CASSVGVGVTEQFF. The DNA for the CDR3 is TGTGCCAGCAGCGTAGGGGTAGGCGTCACTGAGCAGTTCTTC.

The CDR3 sequence is CASGLVTGGAFF. The CDR3 nucleotides are TGTGCTAGTGGTTTGGTAACAGGGGGAGCTTTCTTT. This chain joins TRBV12-5 and TRBJ1-1; 8 nucleotides agree with TRBD1. CDR3 length: 12 amino acids. V lost 0 bases, J lost 10 bases, and 1 base stayed unmatched. CDR1 and CDR2 (germline): LGHNT, FRNRAP.

The genes are TRBV20-1 and TRBJ2-5, with 11 nucleotides matching TRBD2. J was trimmed by 5 bases and V by 3 bases; bases with no gene match: 11. Germline lookup yields CDR1 DFQATT and CDR2 SNEGSKA (reference sequence). This CDR3 has 16 residues. CDR3 sequence: CSASPITSGGRETQYF. The CDR3 region has the DNA TGCAGTGCTAGCCCTATAACTAGCGGGGGCAGGGAGACCCAGTACTTC.

This clonotype was counted ten times or more. Written as DNA, the CDR3 is TGTGCCACCAGTGAGACAGGGACGGGGGAGACCCAGTACTTC. The encoded protein is CATSETGTGETQYF. The genes are TRBV24-1 and TRBJ2-5, with 7 bases matching TRBD1. The CDR3 extends over 14 amino acids. Looked up from germline, CDR1 is KGHDR and CDR2 is SFDVKD. The V segment lost 4 bases and the J segment 5 bases; nucleotides outside the gene matches: 6.

This clonotype was picked up many times. V usage is TRBV5-1 and J usage is TRBJ2-3; D is perhaps TRBD2 (6 bases). The germline gives CDR1 SGHRS, CDR2 YFSETQ. The V end was cut by 4 bases, the J end by 2 bases, with 11 bases between. The CDR3 sequence is 14 residues long. CDR3 DNA sequence: TGCGCCAGCAGCCGGCGGGGCTCCACAGATACGCAGTATTTT. Translating it yields CASSRRGSTDTQYF.

J is TRBJ2-2 and V is TRBV4-1; 9 bases line up with TRBD1. This CDR3 region has 16 residues. With 1 base clipped from V and 0 bases from J, the junction kept 0 bases outside the gene matches. Germline V gene sequence: CDR1 MGHRA, CDR2 YSYEKL. CDR3 protein: CASSQGTGANTGELFF. The CDR3 DNA reads as TGCGCCAGCAGCCAAGGGACAGGGGCGAACACCGGGGAGCTGTTTTTT.

At least ten counts were recorded for this clonotype. The chain combines TRBV6-2 or TRBV6-3 with TRBJ2-7; D tentatively fits TRBD1 or TRBD2 (6 bases each). The CDR3 is made up of 14 amino acids. Germline lookup yields CDR1 MNHEY and CDR2 SVGEGT. The V gene lost 6 bases and the J gene lost 3 bases, with 15 bases spanning the gap. CDR3 protein: CASRTSGGLYEQYF. Here the CDR3 DNA reads TGTGCCAGCAGGACTTCCGGGGGCCTCTACGAGCAGTACTTC.

J is TRBJ2-1 and V is TRBV29-1; 10 bases fit TRBD1. The CDR3 sequence is 12 residues long. CDR1 and CDR2 (germline): SQVTM, ANQGSEA. J was trimmed by 12 bases and V by 3 bases; bases with no gene match: 5. The CDR3 bases are TGCAGCGTTGAGTTGACAGGGGGCGTGCAGTTCTTC. Its translation is CSVELTGGVQFF.

This clonotype showed up many times. This chain links TRBV11-3 with TRBJ2-3; tentative D call: TRBD1 (6 bases). Germline CDR1 and CDR2: SGHNT and YENEEA. This CDR3 is built from 16 residues. V lost 3 bases to trimming and J lost 0 bases, with 13 bases between them. CDR3 DNA sequence: TGTGCCAGCAGCTTCAACCGGGACACAAGCACAGATACGCAGTATTTT. This translates into CASSFNRDTSTDTQYF.

V usage is TRBV19 and J usage is TRBJ2-7; TRBD2 is a possible D gene (6 bases). V lost 5 bases and J lost 2, with 13 bases in between. This CDR3 contains 14 residues. Germline CDR1 is LNHDA and CDR2 is SQIVND (reference sequence). This chain's CDR3 is CASSLERETYEQYV. Written as DNA, the CDR3 is TGTGCCAGTAGTCTCGAACGGGAGACCTACGAGCAGTACGTC.

This clonotype was picked up many times. The V gene is TRBV29-1, the J gene TRBJ1-2, with TRBD1 matching over 9 bases. V trimming: 7 bases; J trimming: 6 bases; junction bases outside the gene matches: 6. The CDR3 has 12 amino acids. Germline CDR1 and CDR2: SQVTM and ANQGSEA. CDR3 sequence: CSAGQGKDGYTF. In DNA form, the CDR3 reads TGCAGCGCGGGACAGGGAAAGGATGGCTACACCTTC.

This chain uses TRBV12-3 or TRBV12-4 with TRBJ1-1, with D uncertain. V gave up 8 bases and J gave up 4 bases, with 14 bases separating them. The CDR3 is made up of 13 amino acids. For the CDR3, the DNA is TGTGCCAGCGGAAGGCGGGGAGGCACTGAAGCTTTCTTT. It is translated as CASGRRGGTEAFF.